This T cell receptor beta chain was recorded in a study of CXCR3-negative and CXCR3-positive naive CD8 T cells. Whole-study findings and limits: High diversity, comparable across both naive subsets, contrasted with much lower diversity in memory CD8+ cells.

Researchers prepared the TRB cDNA libraries using 5' RACE with UMI labels. From the 5' RACE reads, TCRdb lists one entry per CDR3 protein and no DNA. This sample's clone table lists 37,000 or so distinct CDR3 sequences. Researchers sorted 250,000 to 350,000 cells of each CD8+ T cell subset in triplicate. As concerns this clonotype: The antigen is unknown.

Sequenced: memory CD8+ T cells from blood. The source is a human donor in good health. Some clones in this sample may be carry-over from other donors' samples.

The CDR3 loop reads CASRTGGYEQYF. The chain carries TRBV25-1 and TRBJ2-7; the D call from TCRdb, TRBD1, cannot be confirmed without DNA. The CDR3 totals 12 residues. Germline CDR1 and CDR2: MGHDK and SYGVNS.